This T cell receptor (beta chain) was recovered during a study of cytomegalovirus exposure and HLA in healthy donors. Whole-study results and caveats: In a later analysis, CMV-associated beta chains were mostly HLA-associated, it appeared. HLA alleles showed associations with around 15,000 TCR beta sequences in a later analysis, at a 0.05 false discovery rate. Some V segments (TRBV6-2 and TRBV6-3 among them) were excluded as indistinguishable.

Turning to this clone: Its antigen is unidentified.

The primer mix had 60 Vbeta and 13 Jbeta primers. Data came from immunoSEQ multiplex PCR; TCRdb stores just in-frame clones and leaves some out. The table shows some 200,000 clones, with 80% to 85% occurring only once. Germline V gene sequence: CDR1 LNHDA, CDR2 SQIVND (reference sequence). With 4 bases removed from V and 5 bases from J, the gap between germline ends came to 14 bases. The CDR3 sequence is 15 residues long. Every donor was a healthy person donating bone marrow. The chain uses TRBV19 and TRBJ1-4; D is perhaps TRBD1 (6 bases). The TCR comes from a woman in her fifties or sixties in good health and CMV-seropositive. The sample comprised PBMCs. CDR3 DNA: TGTGCCAGTAGTACCGGACAGAAAGGAAATGAAAAACTGTTTTTT. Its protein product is CASSTGQKGNEKLFF.